Sequencing of this TCR beta chain was carried out in a study of blood T cell repertoires in COVID-19. Profiled with immunoSEQ multiplex PCR; TCRdb holds only in-frame clones, not every one. The sample contains hundreds of thousands of clones, approximately 90% of which appear only once. This clone occurred once. This CDR3 is 19 amino acids long. The germline V and J ends were trimmed by 2 bases and 0 bases, with 21 bases remaining between them. The gene calls are TRBV5-3 and TRBJ1-5; perhaps TRBD1 as D (6 bases). TRBV5-3 qualifies as an ORF whose function is uncertain. The sequenced sample was PBMCs or T cells enriched from blood (not recorded which). This receptor was obtained from a man aged 45-65 years who had been exposed to COVID-19. CDR3 region: CARSFRTEHRANSNQPQHF. The CDR3 nucleotides read TGTGCCAGAAGCTTCAGGACAGAACACAGGGCCAATAGCAATCAGCCCCAGCATTTT.